Each of the 23 T cell receptor beta chains below was sequenced from the same sample in a study of Ad26.COV2.S vaccination and SARS-CoV-2 variants. The treatment is: roughly 18 received Ad26.COV2.S at low or high dose, single or two shots; about 5 received placebo; per-sample allocation not given. The study sampled participants on day 63 after the first vaccine or placebo injection. Assay used: immunoSEQ multiplex PCR; TCRdb lists only in-frame clones, some missing. The table shows 380,000 or so clones, with about four fifths occurring only once. The sequencing here drew on peripheral blood, taken in a trial of Ad26.COV2.S vaccine versus placebo. These receptors were obtained from a person between 18 and 65 years old who received the Ad26.COV2.S COVID-19 vaccine or a placebo.

The rearrangement joins TRBV5-1 to TRBJ2-1; 7 positions match TRBD2. CDR1 and CDR2 from the germline V gene are SGHRS and YFSETQ. The CDR3 is made up of 13 amino acids. The trim removed 7 bases at V and 9 bases at J, leaving 10 bases unmatched. CDR3 DNA sequence: TGCGCCAGCCGAGGGGAGGGAGGTCCTGAGCAGTTCTTC. It is translated as CASRGEGGPEQFF.

The J gene is TRBJ1-2, the V gene TRBV16; the D is unclear. The CDR3 has 15 amino acids. Trimming stripped 1 base from V and 4 bases from J, with 13 bases between. Germline values: CDR1 KGHSY, CDR2 FQNENV. For the CDR3, the DNA is TGTGCCAGCAGCCAATACAGTAGCGCAGCCTATGGCTACACCTTC. Protein: CASSQYSSAAYGYTF.

This clone was recorded at least ten times. This chain uses TRBV20-1 with TRBJ1-1; no clear D. The V gene lost 6 bases and the J gene lost 5 bases, with 10 bases spanning the gap. From germline, CDR1 is DFQATT and CDR2 SNEGSKA (reference sequence). There are 11 residues in the CDR3. The CDR3 DNA follows: TGCAGTGCCCCCGGTCGGACTGAAGCTTTCTTT. Its translation: CSAPGRTEAFF.

This clone is labeled medium-sized. The chain joins TRBV7-2 to TRBJ1-1; the D gene is possibly TRBD1 (5 bases). Trimming shortened V by 1 base and J by 1 base, and 13 bases separated the two germline ends. Germline CDR1 and CDR2: SGHTA and FQGNSA. This CDR3 is 16 amino acids long. CDR3 DNA: TGTGCCAGCAGCTTAGTACTATTGGGGGGGAACACTGAAGCTTTCTTT. It specifies CASSLVLLGGNTEAFF.

V and J are TRBV24-1 and TRBJ2-7; TRBD1 aligns across 10 bases. In germline, CDR1 is KGHDR, CDR2 SFDVKD. CDR3 length: 15 amino acids. V gave up 3 bases and J gave up 5 bases; unmatched junction bases: 6. The DNA of the CDR3 is TGTGCCACCAGTGATCCCCGGACAGGGGGTGACGAGCAGTACTTC. Amino acid sequence: CATSDPRTGGDEQYF.

The genes are TRBV6-2 or TRBV6-3 and TRBJ2-1; 12 positions match TRBD1. CDR1 MNHEY and CDR2 SVGEGT come from the germline V gene. The CDR3 is made up of 17 amino acids. V trimming: 5 bases; J trimming: 7 bases; junction bases outside the gene matches: 12. The CDR3, as DNA: TGTGCCAGCAGTCGGCATCGGGGACAGGGGGCGCTTAATGAGCAGTTCTTC. This gives the protein CASSRHRGQGALNEQFF.

The gene calls are TRBV9 and TRBJ2-3, with TRBD2 matching over 10 bases. V was pared by 3 bases and J by 2 bases, with 3 bases of the junction left unmatched. The CDR3 sequence is 15 residues long. Per germline, CDR1 SGDLS and CDR2 YYNGEE. The CDR3 DNA is TGTGCCAGCAGCGCCGGACTAGCGGTCACAGATACGCAGTATTTT. It translates to CASSAGLAVTDTQYF.

Comment on this clone: This sample also contains other DNA sequences that code for the same CDR3. The gene calls are TRBV3-1 (or the pseudogene TRBV3-2) and TRBJ2-2; D is ambiguous. The CDR3 covers 11 residues. Germline-derived CDR1 and CDR2 are LGHDT and YNNKEL (reference sequence). The V gene lost 4 bases and the J gene lost 6 bases, with 3 bases spanning the gap. CDR3 bases: TGTGCCAGCAGCCTCTCCGGGGAGCTGTTTTTT. Translating gives CASSLSGELFF.

The genes are TRBV7-3 and TRBJ2-7; 8 bases match TRBD1. Looked up from germline, CDR1 is SGHTA and CDR2 is FQGTGA. V lost 5 bases, J lost 0 bases, and 6 bases stayed unmatched. The CDR3 length is 15 residues. The CDR3 spells CASSLTGGSSYEQYF. In DNA, the CDR3 is TGTGCCAGCAGCCTCACAGGGGGTAGCTCCTACGAGCAGTACTTC.

The chain joins TRBV3-1 (or the pseudogene TRBV3-2) to TRBJ1-2; D is unclear. Germline V lookup: CDR1 LGHDT, CDR2 YNNKEL (reference sequence). V lost 0 bases and J 4 bases, leaving 9 bases between the germline ends. The CDR3 is 14 amino acids. The CDR3 DNA follows: TGTGCCAGCAGCCAAGACACACAAGGCTATGGCTACACCTTC. Translating it yields CASSQDTQGYGYTF.

This clone showed up just once. The chain couples TRBV2 to TRBJ1-4; weak D call: TRBD1 (5 bases). The V gene lost 6 bases and the J gene lost 4 bases, with 9 bases spanning the gap. CDR3 length equals 13 residues. Germline V gene lookup returns CDR1 SNHLY and CDR2 FYNNEI. The CDR3 sequence: CASRGLRNEKLFF. Written as DNA, the CDR3 is TGTGCCAGCAGGGGGCTCCGTAATGAAAAACTGTTTTTT.

The rearrangement uses TRBV6-4 and TRBJ1-2; TRBD1 aligns across 8 bases. This CDR3 is built from 13 residues. With 6 bases clipped from V and 8 bases from J, the junction kept 8 bases outside the gene matches. Germline V gene sequence: CDR1 MRHNA, CDR2 SNTAGT. The DNA for the CDR3 is TGTGCCAGCAGCCAAGGACAGGGACGCGGCTACACCTTC. Protein product: CASSQGQGRGYTF.

This chain joins TRBV29-1 and TRBJ1-2; 9 bases fit TRBD1. V shed 5 bases, J shed 4 bases, and the junction held 5 bases outside the gene matches. The CDR3 has 13 residues. CDR1 and CDR2 (germline): SQVTM, ANQGSEA. CDR3 loop: CSVLGQGLYGYTF. CDR3 bases: TGCAGCGTTTTGGGACAGGGCCTCTATGGCTACACCTTC.

The chain carries TRBV9 and TRBJ2-7; 7 bases agree with TRBD1. Germline-derived CDR1 and CDR2 are SGDLS and YYNGEE. Trimming took 4 bases from V and 2 from J; bases not matched to a gene: 6. The CDR3 extends over 14 amino acids. CDR3 sequence reads: CASSPEGQTYEQYF. In nucleotides, the CDR3 is TGTGCCAGCAGCCCCGAGGGACAGACCTACGAGCAGTACTTC.

The chain employs TRBV7-6 and TRBJ2-5; TRBD2 matches 8 bases. Trimming cost V 5 bases and J 10 bases; bases outside gene matches: 15. Germline assignment: CDR1 SGHVS and CDR2 FNYEAQ. The CDR3 contains 15 residues. Here the CDR3 DNA reads TGTGCCAGCAGCAGGGTAACCGGGACTAGTGGGGTCCAGTACTTC. Protein sequence: CASSRVTGTSGVQYF.

V is TRBV25-1 and J is TRBJ2-1; 15 positions agree with TRBD2. The CDR3 is 18 residues long. V was clipped by 2 bases and J by 1 base; unmatched bases: 3. From germline, CDR1 is MGHDK and CDR2 SYGVNS. Here the CDR3 reads CASSEGLAGGKSYNEQFF. DNA for the CDR3: TGTGCCAGCAGTGAAGGACTAGCGGGAGGGAAATCCTACAATGAGCAGTTCTTC.

CDR3 sequence (DNA): TGTGCCAGCAGTTTCATCGGGGTAGGGGGCACTGAAGCTTTCTTT. Translating gives CASSFIGVGGTEAFF. This chain links TRBV28 with TRBJ1-1; D is perhaps TRBD1 (6 bases). V was clipped by 3 bases and J by 4 bases, with 15 bases between them. Germline V gives CDR1 MDHEN, CDR2 SYDVKM. The CDR3 has 15 residues.

This clone was seen only once. The CDR3 DNA reads TGCGCCAGCAGCTTGGATGGGGTGGACACCATATATTTT. It yields the protein CASSLDGVDTIYF. The gene calls are TRBV5-1 and TRBJ1-3; D not certain. Trimming removed 0 bases from V and 8 bases from J, with 9 bases in between. CDR1 and CDR2 from the germline V gene are SGHRS and YFSETQ. CDR3 size: 13 residues.

The genes are TRBV12-3 or TRBV12-4 and TRBJ1-1; D unclear. This CDR3 is built from 13 residues. The ends were cut back, 3 bases at V and 4 bases at J, with 9 bases in the middle. The CDR3 reads CASSLDGGTEAFF. CDR3 nucleotide sequence: TGTGCCAGCAGTTTGGATGGCGGCACTGAAGCTTTCTTT.

The V gene is TRBV5-1, the J gene TRBJ2-1, with D possibly matching TRBD2 (6 bases). This CDR3 contains 16 residues. CDR1 SGHRS and CDR2 YFSETQ come from the germline V gene. The germline V and J ends were trimmed by 3 bases and 4 bases, with 17 bases remaining between them. CDR3 region: CASSYLSGVGYNEQFF. The CDR3 DNA reads as TGCGCCAGCAGCTACCTCTCGGGGGTCGGGTACAATGAGCAGTTCTTC.

This chain uses TRBV6-5 with TRBJ2-4; 7 bases match TRBD2. The CDR3 contains 16 residues. Germline V gene data show CDR1 as MNHEY and CDR2 as SVGAGI. V lost 2 bases, J lost 2 bases, and 6 bases stayed unmatched. CDR3 sequence (DNA): TGTGCCAGCAGTTACCTGACGGGGGGTACCAAAAACATTCAGTACTTC. This encodes CASSYLTGGTKNIQYF.

This chain uses TRBV7-3 with TRBJ1-1; D remains ambiguous. Germline-derived CDR1 and CDR2 are SGHTA and FQGTGA. The CDR3 contains 14 residues. Trimming removed 2 bases from V and 4 bases from J, with 11 bases in between. The CDR3 region has the DNA TGTGCCAGCAGCTTAGATTCGGGTCGCACTGAAGCTTTCTTT. It translates to CASSLDSGRTEAFF.

This clone appeared a single time. CDR3 DNA: TGTGCCAGTAGCAGCGACGGCCTTGGGTACACCTTC. Residues: CASSSDGLGYTF. The gene calls are TRBV19 and TRBJ1-2; no definite D call. Germline loops: CDR1 LNHDA, CDR2 SQIVND (reference sequence). The CDR3 spans 12 residues. V dropped 6 bases and J dropped 11 bases, with 16 bases sitting between them. The whole variable domain, filled in from reference TRBV19 and TRBJ1-2, reads DGGITQSPKYLFRKEGQNVTLSCEQNLNHDAMYWYRQDPGQGLRLIYYSQIVNDFQKGDIAEGYSVSREKKESFPLTVTSAQKNPTAFYLCASSSDGLGYTFGSGTRLTVV.